This passage covers 27 T cell receptor gamma chains from one sample sequenced in a study of gamma-delta chains in newborns, infants, children. TCRdb re-analyzed the reads via CATT. There are a few hundred gamma-chain clones in the sample; 70% to 85% occur only once, and about 15% lies in the top ten. The sequenced sample was blood, obtained at baseline. The receptor set was obtained from a child who was a newborn, infant or young child, either healthy, febrile or measles-vaccinated (not recorded which). This table probably holds off-target reads from a library built for another chain.

This clone appeared a single time. It is unclear where the CDR3 begins or ends on the DNA, so no DNA is shown, and the CDR3 is as TCRdb lists it. The V segment is TRGV9, and no J call was made. Germline assignment: CDR1 GITISATS and CDR2 ISYDGTV (reference sequence). The CDR3 adds up to 27 amino acids, both ends counted. CDR3 amino acids: CACDSTGGYPSSWDTRQMFFGTGIKLF.

For this clone: The DNA is left out, because the CDR3 cannot be placed on it with certainty; the CDR3 is given as TCRdb lists it. Other nucleotide sequences from this sample produce the same CDR3. No J gene was called, and the V gene is TRGV9. Germline loops: CDR1 GITISATS, CDR2 ISYDGTV (reference sequence). Counting both end residues, the CDR3 totals 24 amino acids. The CDR3 sequence: CACDTTGGSWDTRQMFFGTGIKLF.

As for this clone: The DNA is left out, because the CDR3 cannot be placed on it with certainty; the CDR3 is given as TCRdb lists it. The V gene is TRGV9; the J gene was not called. Inclusive of both ends, the CDR3 amounts to 15 amino acids. Germline V CDR1 and CDR2: GITISATS, ISYDGTV (reference sequence). The CDR3 sequence is CACDHWGKGTAQLFF.

This clone was recorded a few times. The DNA is omitted, as the CDR3 cannot be located on it reliably, and the CDR3 follows TCRdb's listing. The V segment is TRGV9, and no J call was made. Germline CDR1 reads GITISATS; CDR2 reads ISYDGTV (reference sequence). 26 amino acids form the CDR3, both terminal residues included. CDR3 protein: CACDEWGISKAWDTRQMFFGTGIKLF.

No call exists for the J gene, whereas the V gene is TRGV9. This CDR3 region has 20 residues. Germline V CDR1 and CDR2: GITISATS, ISYDGTV (reference sequence). CDR3 amino acids: CACDMILSVQPNSLTAQLFF. As DNA, the CDR3 is TGTGCCTGTGACATGATTCTATCGGTACAACCAAACTCTTTGACAGCACAACTCTTCTTT.

On this clone: No DNA is shown, since the ends of the CDR3 on it are uncertain; the CDR3 is the one TCRdb lists. No J gene was named, though the V gene is TRGV9. Germline V gives CDR1 GITISATS, CDR2 ISYDGTV (reference sequence). The CDR3 totals 26 residues, both ends included. CDR3: CACDTGGYRSSWDTRQMFFGTGIKLF.

For the V gene the call is TRGV9; the J gene has no call. Germline V gene sequence: CDR1 GITISATS, CDR2 ISYDGTV (reference sequence). CDR3 size: 18 residues. CDR3 bases: TGTGCCTGTGACACCGTACTGGGGGATAAGGGTTTGACAGCACAACTCTTCTTT. Protein: CACDTVLGDKGLTAQLFF.

To note about this clone: No DNA is shown, since the ends of the CDR3 on it are uncertain; the CDR3 is the one TCRdb lists. No J gene call was made, and the V gene is TRGV9. Germline V CDR1 and CDR2: GITISATS, ISYDGTV (reference sequence). The CDR3 length equals 24 residues, ends included. CDR3 protein: CACDTAGGYWDTRQMFFGAGIKLF.

This clone was seen a single time. No DNA is shown, since the ends of the CDR3 on it are uncertain; the CDR3 is the one TCRdb lists. The J gene went uncalled, whereas the V gene is TRGV9. Germline V lookup: CDR1 GITISATS, CDR2 ISYDGTV (reference sequence). The CDR3 is 26 amino acids in total, end residues counted. The chain's CDR3 is CACDATGGSSSWDTRQMFFGTGIKLF.

This clone has only one observation. Because the CDR3's place on the DNA is in doubt, the DNA is left out and the CDR3 is given as listed by TCRdb. The V gene is listed as TRGV9; no J gene was called. Ends included, the CDR3 has 26 residues. Germline loops: CDR1 GITISATS, CDR2 ISYDGTV (reference sequence). The CDR3: CACDTAGGRSSWDTRQMFFGTGIKLF.

Notes on this clone: No DNA is shown, since the ends of the CDR3 on it are uncertain; the CDR3 is the one TCRdb lists. The V gene was identified as TRGV9, while no J gene was called. The CDR3 length is 29 residues, termini included. Germline CDR1 and CDR2: GITISATS and ISYDGTV (reference sequence). The CDR3 sequence: CACDAILLGDPSSSWDTRQMFFGTGIKLF.

In the case of this clone: No DNA is shown, since the ends of the CDR3 on it are uncertain; the CDR3 is the one TCRdb lists. The V gene is listed as TRGV9; no J gene was called. The CDR3 length equals 28 residues, ends included. Germline CDR1 is GITISATS and CDR2 is ISYDGTV (reference sequence). CDR3 amino acids: CACDTASTGGFNSWDTRQMFFGTGIKLF.

On this clone: The limits of the CDR3 on the DNA are not certain, so only TCRdb's listed CDR3 is given. Other DNA sequences in the same sample also yield this CDR3. The V gene is given as TRGV9, and no J gene call is available. Germline V gene lookup returns CDR1 GITISATS and CDR2 ISYDGTV (reference sequence). The CDR3 adds up to 25 amino acids, both ends counted. The CDR3: CACDTGGPSSWDTRQMFFGTGIKLF.

Concerning this clone itself: No DNA is shown, since the ends of the CDR3 on it are uncertain; the CDR3 is the one TCRdb lists. Other DNA sequences of this sample code for an identical CDR3. The V gene is listed as TRGV9; no J gene was called. Germline loops: CDR1 GITISATS, CDR2 ISYDGTV (reference sequence). Counting both end residues, the CDR3 totals 25 amino acids. CDR3 sequence: CACDTGGPSSWDTRQMFFGTGIKLF.

This clone counts as hyperexpanded. A V gene of TRGV9 was called, but no J gene was assigned. CDR1 GITISATS and CDR2 ISYDGTV come from the germline V gene (reference sequence). This CDR3 is built from 14 residues. The CDR3 reads CACDILGDTAQLFF. As DNA, the CDR3 is TGTGCCTGTGACATACTGGGGGATACAGCACAACTCTTCTTT.

Of note for this clone: The limits of the CDR3 on the DNA are not certain, so only TCRdb's listed CDR3 is given. For the V gene the call is TRGV9; the J gene has no call. The length of the CDR3 is 26 amino acids, counting both ends. Germline CDR1 reads GITISATS; CDR2 reads ISYDGTV (reference sequence). This chain's CDR3 is CACDTVLGDHSWDTRQMFFGTGIKLF.

The V gene call reads TRGV9; no J gene was called. The CDR3 is 16 residues long. The germline gives CDR1 GITISATS, CDR2 ISYDGTV (reference sequence). The CDR3 is CALSNLGESVTAQLFF. The CDR3 DNA follows: TGTGCCTTATCCAATTTGGGGGAAAGCGTGACAGCACAACTCTTCTTT.

With respect to this clone: No DNA is shown, since the ends of the CDR3 on it are uncertain; the CDR3 is the one TCRdb lists. CDR3 amino acids: CACDTGGFLAWDTRQMFFGTGIKLF. The V gene corresponds to TRGV9; no J gene was called. In germline, CDR1 is GITISATS, CDR2 ISYDGTV (reference sequence). A total of 25 residues make up the CDR3, ends included.

Comments on this clone: No DNA is shown, since the ends of the CDR3 on it are uncertain; the CDR3 is the one TCRdb lists. V gene TRGV9 was called; the J gene was not. The CDR3 totals 24 residues, both ends included. Germline CDR1 reads GITISATS; CDR2 reads ISYDGTV (reference sequence). The chain's CDR3 is CACDTGNTRRDTRQMFFGTGIKLF.

A V gene of TRGV9 was called, but no J gene was assigned. Germline assignment: CDR1 GITISATS and CDR2 ISYDGTV (reference sequence). The CDR3 has 16 residues. The CDR3 loop reads CACDTLVGGPTAQLFF. CDR3 bases: TGTGCCTGTGACACCCTAGTGGGGGGGCCTACAGCACAACTCTTCTTT.

This clone was observed a single time. The DNA is omitted, as the CDR3 cannot be located on it reliably, and the CDR3 follows TCRdb's listing. The J gene is uncalled and the V gene is TRGV9. Germline-derived CDR1 and CDR2 are GITISATS and ISYDGTV (reference sequence). Termini included, the CDR3 measures 25 amino acids. CDR3: CACDTGGYDSWDTRQMFFGTGIKLF.

The V gene is given as TRGV9, and no J gene call is available. The CDR3 has 18 amino acids. CDR1 is GITISATS and CDR2 is ISYDGTV in the germline V gene (reference sequence). The CDR3 protein is CACDTAWGLKALTAQLFF. The CDR3 DNA reads as TGTGCCTGTGACACCGCCTGGGGGCTTAAAGCTTTGACAGCACAACTCTTCTTT.

With respect to this clone: The limits of the CDR3 on the DNA are not certain, so only TCRdb's listed CDR3 is given. Within the sample, other DNA sequences also encode this same CDR3. The V gene is TRGV9, but the J gene lacks a call. Looked up from germline, CDR1 is GITISATS and CDR2 is ISYDGTV (reference sequence). The CDR3 adds up to 24 amino acids, both ends counted. Here the CDR3 reads CACDTTGGSWDTRQMFFGTGIKLF.

A word on this clone: The limits of the CDR3 on the DNA are not certain, so only TCRdb's listed CDR3 is given. The CDR3 loop is CACDEAVLGESSWDTRQMFFGAGIKLF. Called V gene: TRGV9; the J gene was not called. The CDR3 adds up to 27 amino acids, both ends counted. The germline V gene encodes CDR1 GITISATS and CDR2 ISYDGTV (reference sequence).

About this clone itself: It is unclear where the CDR3 begins or ends on the DNA, so no DNA is shown, and the CDR3 is as TCRdb lists it. No J gene was assigned, while the V gene was called as TRGV9. Per the germline V gene, CDR1 is GITISATS and CDR2 is ISYDGTV (reference sequence). The CDR3 is 28 amino acids long, termini counted. CDR3 amino acids: CACDTVLGDTMSSWDTRQMFFGTGIKLF.

No J gene was named, though the V gene is TRGV9. The V gene's germline CDR1 is GITISATS and CDR2 ISYDGTV (reference sequence). The CDR3 is 16 amino acids. CDR3 nucleotides: TGTGCCTGTGACTACTGGGGGGGGGCTTTGACAGCACAACTCTTCTTT. Translated: CACDYWGGALTAQLFF.

In its sample, this clone was seen once. No J gene was called, and the V gene is TRGV9. CDR3 length equals 15 residues. Germline V gives CDR1 GITISATS, CDR2 ISYDGTV (reference sequence). For the CDR3, the DNA is TGTGCCTGTGACACCTGGGGGACTTTGACAGCACAACTCTTCTTT. Its protein product is CACDTWGTLTAQLFF.